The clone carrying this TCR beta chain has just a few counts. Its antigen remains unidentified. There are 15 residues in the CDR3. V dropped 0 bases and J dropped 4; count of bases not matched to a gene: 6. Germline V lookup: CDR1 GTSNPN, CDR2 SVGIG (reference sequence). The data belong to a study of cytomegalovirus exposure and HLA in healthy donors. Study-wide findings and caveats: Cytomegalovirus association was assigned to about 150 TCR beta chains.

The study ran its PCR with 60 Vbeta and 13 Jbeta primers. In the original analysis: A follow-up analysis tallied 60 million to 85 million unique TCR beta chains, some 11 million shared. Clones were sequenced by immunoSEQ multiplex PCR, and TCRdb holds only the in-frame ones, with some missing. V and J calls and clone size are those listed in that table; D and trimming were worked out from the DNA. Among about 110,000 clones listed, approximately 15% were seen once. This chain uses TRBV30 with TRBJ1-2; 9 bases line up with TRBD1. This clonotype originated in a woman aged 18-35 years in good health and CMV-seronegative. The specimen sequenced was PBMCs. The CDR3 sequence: CAWSVLQGASYGYTF. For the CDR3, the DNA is TGTGCCTGGAGTGTACTACAGGGGGCCAGCTATGGCTACACCTTC.